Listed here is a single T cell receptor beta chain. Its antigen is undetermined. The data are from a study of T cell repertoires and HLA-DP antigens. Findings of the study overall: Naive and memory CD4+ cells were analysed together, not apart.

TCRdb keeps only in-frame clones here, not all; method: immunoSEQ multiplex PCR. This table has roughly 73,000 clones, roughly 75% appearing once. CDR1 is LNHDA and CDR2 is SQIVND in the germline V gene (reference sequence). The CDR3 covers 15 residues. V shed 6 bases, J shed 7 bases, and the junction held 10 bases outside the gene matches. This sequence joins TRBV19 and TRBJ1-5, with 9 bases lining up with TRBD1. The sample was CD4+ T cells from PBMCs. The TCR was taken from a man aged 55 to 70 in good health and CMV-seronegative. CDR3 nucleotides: TGTGCCAGTAGCGTCATGGACAGGGGTTCCCAGCCCCAGCATTTT. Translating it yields CASSVMDRGSQPQHF.